Listed below are T cell receptor beta chains from one sample, sequenced in a study of blood T cell repertoires in COVID-19. Method: immunoSEQ multiplex PCR; TCRdb's copy keeps in-frame clones and lacks some. Among 430,000 or so clones listed, around nine tenths were seen once. The source material was PBMCs or T cells enriched from blood (not recorded which). The receptors stem from a woman between 18 and 29 years old who had been exposed to COVID-19. The CDR3 runs from the conserved cysteine through the conserved F or W. D genes are given only for firm matches. Clone size appears in some rows only: once, few, many, or a class for an expanded clone.

d_gene: .; j_gene: TRBJ2-7; abundance: .; v_gene: TRBV3-1/TRBV3-2; CDR3aa: CASTIDRTHEQYF; CDR3nt: TGTGCCAGCACCATAGACAGGACCCACGAGCAGTACTTC
d_gene: TRBD1; j_gene: TRBJ1-5; abundance: .; v_gene: TRBV7-2; CDR3aa: CASSPGDSVNQPQHF; CDR3nt: TGTGCCAGCAGCCCAGGGGACAGCGTGAATCAGCCCCAGCATTTT
d_gene: .; j_gene: TRBJ1-4; abundance: .; v_gene: TRBV18; CDR3aa: CASSLDSNEKLFF; CDR3nt: TGTGCCAGCTCACTTGACAGTAATGAAAAACTGTTTTTT
d_gene: .; j_gene: TRBJ1-1; abundance: .; v_gene: TRBV27; CDR3aa: CASSSDPGANTEAFF; CDR3nt: TGTGCCAGCAGTTCTGACCCTGGGGCGAACACTGAAGCTTTCTTT
d_gene: .; j_gene: TRBJ2-7; abundance: once; v_gene: TRBV28; CDR3aa: CASSSKALRSYEQYF; CDR3nt: TGTGCCAGCAGTTCGAAGGCTCTGAGGTCCTACGAGCAGTACTTC
d_gene: .; j_gene: TRBJ2-3; abundance: .; v_gene: TRBV4-2; CDR3aa: CASSQGLLDTQYF; CDR3nt: TGTGCCAGCAGCCAAGGGCTCTTAGATACGCAGTATTTT
d_gene: TRBD2; j_gene: TRBJ2-5; abundance: .; v_gene: TRBV7-9; CDR3aa: CASRAKTSGRPWETQYF; CDR3nt: TGTGCCAGCAGGGCCAAGACTAGCGGGAGGCCCTGGGAGACCCAGTACTTC
d_gene: TRBD1; j_gene: TRBJ1-3; abundance: .; v_gene: TRBV7-8; CDR3aa: CASSLDRGADTIYF; CDR3nt: TGTGCCAGCAGCTTAGACAGGGGCGCGGACACCATATATTTT
d_gene: TRBD2; j_gene: TRBJ2-7; abundance: few; v_gene: TRBV5-1; CDR3aa: CASSDVAGGPGEQYF; CDR3nt: TGCGCCAGCTCAGACGTAGCGGGGGGGCCGGGCGAGCAGTACTTC
d_gene: TRBD2; j_gene: TRBJ2-1; abundance: .; v_gene: TRBV28; CDR3aa: CASSLSTWASGLNEQFF; CDR3nt: TGTGCCAGCAGTTTATCCACCTGGGCTAGCGGACTCAATGAGCAGTTCTTC
d_gene: .; j_gene: TRBJ2-3; abundance: .; v_gene: TRBV3-1/TRBV3-2; CDR3aa: CASSWADPTWDTQYF; CDR3nt: TGTGCCAGCAGTTGGGCTGACCCCACATGGGATACGCAGTATTTT
d_gene: .; j_gene: TRBJ1-2; abundance: once; v_gene: TRBV5-1; CDR3aa: CASSLVSGINYGYTF; CDR3nt: TGCGCCAGCAGCTTGGTCTCGGGGATTAACTATGGCTACACCTTC
d_gene: TRBD2; j_gene: TRBJ2-1; abundance: .; v_gene: TRBV5-1; CDR3aa: CASSPEERGRKYNEQFF; CDR3nt: TGCGCCAGCAGCCCGGAGGAGCGGGGGAGAAAATACAATGAGCAGTTCTTC
d_gene: .; j_gene: TRBJ1-5; abundance: .; v_gene: TRBV28; CDR3aa: CASRRGGSNQPQHF; CDR3nt: TGTGCCAGCAGACGAGGGGGTAGCAATCAGCCCCAGCATTTT
d_gene: TRBD2; j_gene: TRBJ2-5; abundance: .; v_gene: TRBV2; CDR3aa: CASIGLAGGNLETQYF; CDR3nt: TGTGCCAGCATCGGACTAGCGGGAGGAAATTTGGAGACCCAGTACTTC
d_gene: .; j_gene: TRBJ2-7; abundance: .; v_gene: TRBV27; CDR3aa: CASSSHGTGSYEQYF; CDR3nt: TGTGCCAGCAGTTCCCACGGGACTGGGTCCTACGAGCAGTACTTC
d_gene: .; j_gene: TRBJ2-1; abundance: .; v_gene: TRBV9; CDR3aa: CASTPGPPSYNEQFF; CDR3nt: TGTGCCAGCACCCCCGGTCCACCCTCCTACAATGAGCAGTTCTTC
d_gene: .; j_gene: TRBJ2-5; abundance: once; v_gene: TRBV19; CDR3aa: CASSGVGETQYF; CDR3nt: TGTGCCAGTTCAGGGGTGGGAGAGACCCAGTACTTC
d_gene: TRBD1; j_gene: TRBJ1-5; abundance: .; v_gene: TRBV27; CDR3aa: CASSLSGGTQPQHF; CDR3nt: TGTGCCAGCAGTCTATCAGGGGGCACTCAGCCCCAGCATTTT
d_gene: .; j_gene: TRBJ2-7; abundance: .; v_gene: TRBV5-1; CDR3aa: CASSLAVMGRGEQYF; CDR3nt: TGCGCCAGCAGCTTGGCAGTAATGGGGCGCGGCGAGCAGTACTTC